Below, 32 T cell receptor beta chains from the same sample are listed, as sequenced in a study of shared T cell receptors in the human thymus. Assay used: immunoSEQ multiplex PCR; TCRdb lists only in-frame clones, some missing. The data hold about 660,000 clones, with approximately 88% observed a single time. This same sample was also taken into another study, of human thymus T cells.

The sequenced sample was thymocytes. These receptors came from a boy in the first two years of life with a congenital heart defect.

In DNA form, the CDR3 reads TGCAGCGTCGAGGGGAGGGGGACCTACGAGCAGTACTTC. Translating it yields CSVEGRGTYEQYF. The J gene is TRBJ2-7, the V gene TRBV29-1, with D maybe TRBD2 (7 bases). CDR3 size: 13 residues. Deletions cut 6 bases from V and 2 bases from J, with 14 bases between. Germline CDR1 and CDR2: SQVTM and ANQGSEA.

The CDR3 loop is CAWSRGLAEQETQYF. The DNA for the CDR3 is TGTGCCTGGAGCCGGGGACTAGCGGAACAAGAGACCCAGTACTTC. This chain connects TRBV30 to TRBJ2-5, with 11 nucleotides matching TRBD2. The J segment lost 2 bases and the V segment lost 3 bases, leaving 5 bases of the junction unmatched. In germline, CDR1 is GTSNPN, CDR2 SVGIG (reference sequence). The CDR3 length is 15 residues.

The gene calls are TRBV4-3 and TRBJ2-3, with 8 nucleotides matching TRBD2. V lost 3 bases to trimming and J lost 6 bases; unmatched junction nucleotides: 17. The V gene's germline CDR1 is LGHNA and CDR2 YSLEER. The CDR3 is made up of 18 amino acids. CDR3 DNA sequence: TGCGCCAGCAGCCAGCTGGGTCCTCCTAGCGGGCCTGGGGATACGCAGTATTTT. Its protein is CASSQLGPPSGPGDTQYF.

The chain has TRBV21-1 and TRBJ2-7; no check of the table's D call, TRBD2, against the DNA was made. TRBV21-1 is classified as a pseudogene. This CDR3 has 14 amino acids. CDR3 in amino acids: CASSISGGGWEQYF. For the CDR3, the DNA is TGTGCCAGCAGCATTAGCGGGGGGGGCTGGGAGCAGTACTTC.

This chain links TRBV10-2 with TRBJ1-2, with TRBD1 matching over 8 bases. V lost 2 bases, J lost 6 bases, and 2 bases stayed unmatched. Germline V CDR1 and CDR2: WSHSY, SAAADI. The CDR3 consists of 13 residues. CDR3 nucleotides: TGCGCCAGCAGTGAGGTGACAGGGGATGGCTACACCTTC. Translated: CASSEVTGDGYTF.

This rearrangement joins TRBV30 to TRBJ2-1; D might be TRBD1 (7 bases). The CDR3 spans 20 residues. Germline values: CDR1 GTSNPN, CDR2 SVGIG (reference sequence). The V end was cut by 0 bases, the J end by 0 bases, with 24 bases between. The chain's CDR3 is CAWSVRFWSRRDSSYNEQFF. CDR3 DNA sequence: TGTGCCTGGAGTGTACGGTTCTGGAGTCGGCGGGACAGCTCCTACAATGAGCAGTTCTTC.

The chain links TRBV2 to TRBJ2-1; 14 bases fit TRBD2. This CDR3 region has 16 residues. V dropped 6 bases and J dropped 9; count of bases not matched to a gene: 10. Germline V gene data show CDR1 as SNHLY and CDR2 as FYNNEI. This CDR3 reads CASRSMRLAGGVEQFF. The CDR3 DNA follows: TGTGCCAGCAGATCGATGAGACTAGCGGGAGGGGTTGAGCAGTTCTTC.

The chain joins TRBV5-1 to TRBJ2-5; D ambiguous. V was pared by 7 bases and J by 3 bases, with 7 bases between. The CDR3 runs to 11 residues. Per the germline V gene, CDR1 is SGHRS and CDR2 is YFSETQ. The CDR3 DNA reads TGCGCCAGCGGAGAGGAAGAGACCCAGTACTTC. Translated, it gives CASGEEETQYF.

This sequence joins TRBV6-4 and TRBJ1-1; no firm D call. Germline V gene lookup returns CDR1 MRHNA and CDR2 SNTAGT. Trimming took 7 bases from V and 7 from J, leaving 13 bases between them. This CDR3 region has 12 residues. The CDR3 loop reads CASTRPEGEAFF. The DNA of the CDR3 is TGTGCCAGCACCCGTCCGGAGGGTGAAGCTTTCTTT.

This clone was recorded a few times. The chain combines TRBV28 with TRBJ2-3, with D perhaps TRBD1 (6 bases). V gave up 5 bases and J gave up 4 bases, with 13 bases separating them. This CDR3 region has 14 residues. In germline, CDR1 is MDHEN, CDR2 SYDVKM. CDR3 coding DNA: TGTGCCAGCAGTCCCCGGACAGTTTCAGATACGCAGTATTTT. Its protein is CASSPRTVSDTQYF.

The chain is built from TRBV14 and TRBJ2-1; 9 bases match TRBD2. Losses at the gene ends were 0 bases for V and 3 bases for J; bases not matched to a gene: 12. The V gene's germline CDR1 is SGHDN and CDR2 FVKESK. The CDR3 spans 19 residues. CDR3 sequence (DNA): TGTGCCAGCAGCCAAGATATGGGTGATCTAGCGGGGAACTACAATGAGCAGTTCTTC. Translating gives CASSQDMGDLAGNYNEQFF.

The V gene is TRBV12-5, the J gene TRBJ2-2; 11 positions agree with TRBD1. The length of the CDR3 is 17 residues. Unmatched junction bases numbered 3, after V lost 0 bases and J lost 3 bases. CDR1 and CDR2 from the germline V gene are LGHNT and FRNRAP. CDR3 loop: CASGLVPGQGDTGELFF. The CDR3 DNA is TGTGCTAGTGGTTTGGTACCGGGACAGGGGGACACCGGGGAGCTGTTTTTT.

The rearrangement joins TRBV5-6 to TRBJ2-7; TRBD2 matches at 10 bases. Germline CDR1 is SGHDT and CDR2 is YYEEEE. The CDR3 length is 17 residues. V lost 0 bases to trimming and J lost 1 base; unmatched junction nucleotides: 7. The CDR3 protein is CASSLGTSGTKSYEQYF. CDR3 bases: TGTGCCAGCAGCTTGGGGACTAGCGGCACCAAATCCTACGAGCAGTACTTC.

The genes are TRBV7-9 and TRBJ2-5; 12 bases agree with TRBD2. Germline loops: CDR1 SEHNR, CDR2 FQNEAQ (reference sequence). V dropped 4 bases and J dropped 3; count of bases not matched to a gene: 12. CDR3 length: 18 amino acids. The CDR3 DNA follows: TGTGCCAGCAGCTCACCGACGCGGACTAGCGGGAAGGAAGAGACCCAGTACTTC. Translating gives CASSSPTRTSGKEETQYF.

V usage is TRBV5-6 and J usage is TRBJ1-3; D gene unclear. Between the trimmed V and J ends, which lost 2 bases and 8 bases, there was a span of 11 bases. This CDR3 has 13 amino acids. Germline CDR1 reads SGHDT; CDR2 reads YYEEEE. In DNA, the CDR3 is TGTGCCAGCAGCTTAAGTGGGAGAGACACCATATATTTT. Translating it yields CASSLSGRDTIYF.

This clone has more than one count but fewer than ten. J is TRBJ2-1 and V is TRBV5-1; maybe TRBD2 (6 bases). The germline V gene encodes CDR1 SGHRS and CDR2 YFSETQ. Trimming cost V 0 bases and J 0 bases, with 10 bases left between them. The CDR3 is made up of 16 amino acids. The CDR3 DNA sequence: TGCGCCAGCAGCTTGGAGACTAGTCTCTCCTACAATGAGCAGTTCTTC. It encodes CASSLETSLSYNEQFF.

The chain has TRBV15 and TRBJ2-7; 14 nucleotides align to TRBD2. CDR3 length equals 23 residues. Trimming took 0 bases from V and 4 from J; bases not matched to a gene: 23. Germline CDR1 LNHNV, CDR2 YYDKDF (reference sequence). The DNA of the CDR3 is TGTGCCACCAGCAGAGATAGGGTCAGGCCCGGGACTAGCGGGAGTATCCCTGTTTACGAGCAGTACTTC. Amino acids: CATSRDRVRPGTSGSIPVYEQYF.

The CDR3 protein is CASSLRGEQFF. The CDR3 DNA follows: TGTGCCAGCAGCTTACGGGGTGAGCAGTTCTTC. The V gene is TRBV11-3, the J gene TRBJ2-1, with D tentatively TRBD2 (5 bases). Germline V gene sequence: CDR1 SGHNT, CDR2 YENEEA. This CDR3 is 11 amino acids long. Trimming shortened V by 2 bases and J by 9 bases, and 5 bases separated the two germline ends.

The rearrangement uses TRBV4-3 and TRBJ2-3; possible D gene TRBD1, 5 bases. Trimming shortened V by 0 bases and J by 0 bases, and 19 bases separated the two germline ends. In germline, CDR1 is LGHNA, CDR2 YSLEER. This CDR3 has 19 amino acids. The CDR3 spells CASSQDPPVGPRSTDTQYF. The CDR3 DNA follows: TGCGCCAGCAGCCAAGATCCCCCCGTGGGGCCCAGGAGCACAGATACGCAGTATTTT.

CDR3: CASILSRADEQYF. Written as DNA, the CDR3 is TGTGCCAGTATCTTATCCAGGGCGGACGAGCAGTACTTC. V usage is TRBV6-6 and J usage is TRBJ2-7; possible D gene TRBD1, 5 bases. V dropped 9 bases and J dropped 5 bases, with 17 bases sitting between them. The germline CDR1 and CDR2 sequences are MNHNY and SVGAGI (reference sequence). This CDR3 has 13 amino acids.

This chain joins TRBV5-1 and TRBJ2-5; TRBD1 is a possible D gene (5 bases). This CDR3 contains 16 residues. Germline V lookup: CDR1 SGHRS, CDR2 YFSETQ. Trimming removed 2 bases from V and 2 bases from J, with 16 bases in between. CDR3 nucleotide sequence: TGCGCCAGCAGCTTCGGGCCTAGGGGATTACAAGAGACCCAGTACTTC. Protein product: CASSFGPRGLQETQYF. Full variable domain (rest looked up from reference TRBV5-1 and TRBJ2-5): KAGVTQTPRYLIKTRGQQVTLSCSPISGHRSVSWYQQTPGQGLQFLFEYFSETQRNKGNFPGRFSGRQFSNSRSEMNVSTLELGDSALYLCASSFGPRGLQETQYFGPGTRLLVL.

This clone was observed a few times. This chain connects TRBV4-3 to TRBJ2-7, with TRBD2 matching over 7 bases. CDR1 is LGHNA and CDR2 is YSLEER in the germline V gene. Trimming cost V 3 bases and J 3 bases; bases outside gene matches: 11. This CDR3 has 16 residues. The CDR3 DNA is TGCGCCAGCAGCCACCACCTTGGGGGGGGAGTCTACGAGCAGTACTTC. Its translation is CASSHHLGGGVYEQYF.

Here the CDR3 DNA reads TGTGCCAGCAGCCAAGATTCAGGGGTCTCTGGGGCCAACGTCCTGACTTTC. The encoded protein is CASSQDSGVSGANVLTF. The chain recombines TRBV4-2 with TRBJ2-6; TRBD1 might be the D (6 bases). The V end lost 0 bases, the J end lost 0 bases, and 9 bases lay between the germline ends. The CDR3 sequence is 17 residues long. Germline V gene lookup returns CDR1 LGHNA and CDR2 YNFKEQ.

This sequence joins TRBV21-1 and TRBJ2-7; the listed D gene, TRBD1, was not tested against the DNA. TRBV21-1 is designated a pseudogene. This CDR3 has 19 residues. The CDR3 region is CASSPLQGVKAGVSHEQYF. CDR3 sequence (DNA): TGTGCCAGCAGCCCACTACAGGGGGTTAAGGCGGGAGTAAGCCACGAGCAGTACTTC.

The chain employs TRBV6-5 and TRBJ1-2; no definite D call. From germline, CDR1 is MNHEY and CDR2 SVGAGI. V gave up 5 bases and J gave up 6 bases, with 13 bases separating them. This CDR3 has 13 residues. Here the CDR3 reads CASSRSLLDGYTF. The CDR3 DNA follows: TGTGCCAGCAGTAGGAGTCTCCTTGATGGCTACACCTTC.

The chain combines TRBV5-6 with TRBJ2-1, with D unresolved. The CDR3 extends over 13 amino acids. V shed 4 bases and J shed 7 bases, with 12 bases lying between them. The germline CDR1 and CDR2 sequences are SGHDT and YYEEEE. CDR3 amino acids: CASSPAWRNEQFF. The CDR3 coding sequence is TGTGCCAGCAGCCCGGCCTGGCGGAATGAGCAGTTCTTC.

J is TRBJ1-2 and V is TRBV5-4; 8 nucleotides agree with TRBD1. This CDR3 is built from 15 residues. Germline CDR1 is SGHNT and CDR2 is YYREEE (reference sequence). V was clipped by 0 bases and J by 8 bases; unmatched bases: 9. The CDR3 protein is CASSLGRDRSSGYTF. The CDR3 DNA sequence: TGTGCCAGCAGCTTGGGACGGGACAGGAGCTCGGGCTACACCTTC. Full variable domain (outside the CDR3, taken from reference TRBV5-4 and TRBJ1-2): ETGVTQSPTHLIKTRGQQVTLRCSSQSGHNTVSWYQQALGQGPQFIFQYYREEENGRGNFPPRFSGLQFPNYSSELNVNALELDDSALYLCASSLGRDRSSGYTFGSGTRLTVV.

CDR3 sequence reads: CASSLEVRGVSEQYF. CDR3 coding DNA: TGTGCCAGCAGCTTAGAGGTCAGGGGTGTGAGTGAGCAGTACTTC. The V and J genes are TRBV7-9 and TRBJ2-7, with D maybe TRBD1 (6 bases). Deletions cut 1 base from V and 7 bases from J, with 17 bases between. The CDR3 length is 15 residues. Germline assignment: CDR1 SEHNR and CDR2 FQNEAQ (reference sequence).

CDR3 sequence (DNA): TGCGCCAGCAGCCCACTTATCGGGGGCTATGGCTACACCTTC. Translating it yields CASSPLIGGYGYTF. The V and J genes are TRBV5-1 and TRBJ1-2; D may be TRBD1 (5 bases). Germline V gives CDR1 SGHRS, CDR2 YFSETQ. V lost 4 bases and J lost 4, with 14 bases in between. CDR3 length equals 14 residues.

This clone has a single count. This chain links TRBV7-2 with TRBJ2-7; D might be TRBD1 (6 bases). CDR3 size: 15 residues. CDR1 is SGHTA and CDR2 is FQGNSA in the germline V gene. Trimming removed 3 bases from V and 7 bases from J, with 19 bases in between. The CDR3 spells CASSFLLQGMGEQYF. CDR3 nucleotide sequence: TGTGCCAGCAGCTTCCTCCTCCAGGGGATGGGGGAGCAGTACTTC.

The CDR3 spells CASSLSSWRAPRRTDTQYF. The CDR3 DNA is TGCGCCAGCAGCTTGTCCTCGTGGCGGGCCCCCCGCCGTACAGATACGCAGTATTTT. The chain uses TRBV5-1 and TRBJ2-3; maybe TRBD2 (5 bases). Germline CDR1 SGHRS, CDR2 YFSETQ. CDR3 length: 19 residues. V lost 1 base to trimming and J lost 3 bases, with 24 bases between them.

This clone was seen a single time. Other nucleotide sequences from this sample produce the same CDR3. V and J are TRBV30 and TRBJ2-7; 8 bases are a match to TRBD2. V lost 2 bases and J lost 1; bases outside the gene matches: 13. This CDR3 spans 17 amino acids. Germline assignment: CDR1 GTSNPN and CDR2 SVGIG (reference sequence). The CDR3: CAWSQASGSPFSYEQYF. The CDR3 DNA follows: TGTGCCTGGAGTCAGGCTAGCGGGTCCCCTTTTTCCTACGAGCAGTACTTC. The full variable domain, in which reference TRBV30 and TRBJ2-7 provide the parts outside the CDR3, is SQTIHQWPATLVQPVGSPLSLECTVEGTSNPNLYWYRQAAGRGLQLLFYSVGIGQISSEVPQNLSASRPQDRQFILSSKKLLLSDSGFYLCAWSQASGSPFSYEQYFGPGTRLTVT.